These 24 T cell receptor beta chains originate from one sample sequenced in a study of blood T cells in healthy people across ages. For the second PCR, which ran for 7 to 11 cycles, a sample-barcoded 5' primer and a J-beta primer mix were used. Each CDR3 protein gets one entry after TCRdb re-called the 5' RACE reads with MiXCR. The sample contains about 1,500,000 distinct CDR3 sequences, roughly 40% of which appear only once. The sequencing sample was made of blood. Receptors originate from a woman between 18 and 30 years old in good health.

The chain has TRBV2 and TRBJ2-5, with 8 bases identical to TRBD1. The CDR3 loop spans 15 amino acids. Unmatched junction bases numbered 17, after V lost 6 bases and J lost 11 bases. CDR1 is SNHLY and CDR2 is FYNNEI in the germline V gene. The CDR3 DNA reads TGTGCCAGCAGCGAACAGGGGGGCGCCTTCTTAGTGCAGTACTTC. Its protein product is CASSEQGGAFLVQYF.

This clonotype occurred a few times. J is TRBJ2-2 and V is TRBV5-1, with 7 bases lining up with TRBD1. The junction had 5 bases not matched to a gene; V was cut back by 3 bases and J by 3 bases. Per the germline V gene, CDR1 is SGHRS and CDR2 is YFSETQ. This CDR3 contains 15 residues. CDR3 loop: CASSWDSTYTGELFF. CDR3 nucleotide sequence: TGCGCCAGCAGCTGGGACAGTACATACACCGGGGAGCTGTTTTTT.

The chain carries TRBV6-2 or TRBV6-3 and TRBJ1-5; unclear D gene. Trimming took 6 bases from V and 4 from J, leaving 13 bases between them. The CDR3 has 14 residues. Germline V gene lookup returns CDR1 MNHEY and CDR2 SVGEGT. The CDR3 bases are TGTGCCAGCAGCCCGATAGGGCGTAATCAGCCCCAGCATTTT. Translating it yields CASSPIGRNQPQHF.

This clonotype has only a few counts. Germline and junction disagree at one end, which may indicate a read error. This rearrangement joins TRBV7-7 to TRBJ2-1; no firm D call. The CDR3 covers 16 residues. Germline V gives CDR1 SSHAT, CDR2 FNYEAQ (reference sequence). The CDR3 DNA reads as TGTGCTAGCAGCTTAGCCCCGGTGGGCTCCTACAATGAGCAGTTCTTC. Its translation is CASSLAPVGSYNEQFF.

A few counts support this clonotype. The rearrangement links TRBV2 to TRBJ1-2, with no clear D. V shed 0 bases and J shed 10 bases, with 15 bases lying between them. This CDR3 has 14 residues. Germline V gene data show CDR1 as SNHLY and CDR2 as FYNNEI. CDR3 nucleotides: TGTGCCAGCAGTGAAGCGAGGTTCAGGAACTTCTACACCTTC. Amino acids: CASSEARFRNFYTF.

This rearrangement joins TRBV15 to TRBJ2-7; D unresolved. Germline lookup yields CDR1 LNHNV and CDR2 YYDKDF (reference sequence). This CDR3 spans 13 amino acids. V lost 0 bases, J lost 6 bases, and 9 bases lay in between. CDR3 in amino acids: CATSRDSVGEQYF. The CDR3 region has the DNA TGTGCCACCAGCAGAGATTCGGTAGGCGAGCAGTACTTC.

The chain has TRBV27 and TRBJ2-1; 7 nucleotides align to TRBD1. V shed 4 bases, J shed 8 bases, and the junction held 20 bases outside the gene matches. Germline V lookup: CDR1 MNHEY, CDR2 SMNVEV (reference sequence). This CDR3 comprises 18 residues. The CDR3 sequence: CASSWYGLKTGSGDEQFF. The CDR3 nucleotides read TGTGCCAGCAGTTGGTACGGGCTGAAGACAGGGTCAGGGGATGAGCAGTTCTTC.

This clonotype was observed a handful of times. The chain recombines TRBV6-6 with TRBJ2-6; tentatively, D is TRBD1 (6 bases). The CDR3 runs to 17 residues. The ends were cut back, 5 bases at V and 2 bases at J, with 16 bases in the middle. The germline V gene encodes CDR1 MNHNY and CDR2 SVGAGI (reference sequence). The CDR3 sequence is CASSSTLGAAGANVLTF. CDR3 nucleotide sequence: TGTGCCAGCAGTAGCACTCTGGGGGCTGCTGGGGCCAACGTCCTGACTTTC.

J is TRBJ2-3 and V is TRBV9; no firm D call. CDR1 SGDLS and CDR2 YYNGEE come from the germline V gene. V lost 3 bases, J lost 5 bases, and 16 bases lay in between. The CDR3 consists of 15 residues. CDR3: CASSERSRFEDTQYF. DNA of the CDR3: TGTGCCAGCAGCGAGAGGTCTAGATTTGAAGATACGCAGTATTTT. The full variable domain, with the rest looked up from reference TRBV9 and TRBJ2-3, is DSGVTQTPKHLITATGQRVTLRCSPRSGDLSVYWYQQSLDQGLQFLIQYYNGEERAKGNILERFSAQQFPDLHSELNLSSLELGDSALYFCASSERSRFEDTQYFGPGTRLTVL.

This clonotype occurred many times. The rearrangement links TRBV5-1 to TRBJ2-1, with no clear D. V shed 4 bases and J shed 0 bases, with 8 bases lying between them. The CDR3 consists of 14 residues. Per the germline V gene, CDR1 is SGHRS and CDR2 is YFSETQ. CDR3 sequence (DNA): TGCGCCAGCAGCCCAGGTGACTCCTACAATGAGCAGTTCTTC. Its translation is CASSPGDSYNEQFF.

The chain has TRBV6-1 and TRBJ1-2; D gene uncertain. CDR1 and CDR2 (germline): MNHNS, SASEGT. This CDR3 is 13 amino acids long. The V end lost 7 bases, the J end lost 3 bases, and 12 bases lay between the germline ends. As DNA, the CDR3 is TGTGCCAGCAACCCGGGTGCTGACTATGGCTACACCTTC. Translation gives CASNPGADYGYTF.

The rearrangement links TRBV20-1 to TRBJ2-7; maybe TRBD2 (6 bases). This CDR3 is built from 20 residues. V lost 0 bases and J lost 0, with 27 bases in between. Germline V gene lookup returns CDR1 DFQATT and CDR2 SNEGSKA (reference sequence). The CDR3 coding sequence is TGCAGTGCTAGAGATCCGGTCAGGTTTTTGTTGGCGGGGAGCTCCTACGAGCAGTACTTC. This sequence encodes CSARDPVRFLLAGSSYEQYF.

The chain links TRBV27 to TRBJ2-1, with no clear D. Trimming removed 1 base from V and 5 bases from J, with 9 bases in between. The V gene's germline CDR1 is MNHEY and CDR2 SMNVEV (reference sequence). The CDR3 consists of 14 residues. DNA for the CDR3: TGTGCCAGCAGTTTATTAATTAATAACAATGAGCAGTTCTTC. Its translation: CASSLLINNNEQFF.

This clonotype occurred a few times. Here the CDR3 DNA reads TGTGCCGCGACAAGCTCCTACGAGCAGTACTTC. Translated, it gives CAATSSYEQYF. The chain couples TRBV10-3 to TRBJ2-7; D gene unclear. Deletions cut 11 bases from V and 0 bases from J, with 8 bases between. The CDR3 runs 11 residues. CDR1 and CDR2 (germline): ENHRY, SYGVKD.

This rearrangement joins TRBV7-9 to TRBJ2-7, with D unresolved. V was pared by 6 bases and J by 1 base, with 16 bases between. This CDR3 has 15 amino acids. Germline V gives CDR1 SEHNR, CDR2 FQNEAQ (reference sequence). CDR3 region: CASSYDSRGSYEQYF. The CDR3 region has the DNA TGTGCCAGCAGTTATGACTCGCGAGGTTCCTACGAGCAGTACTTC. Full variable domain (outside the CDR3, taken from reference TRBV7-9 and TRBJ2-7): DTGVSQNPRHKITKRGQNVTFRCDPISEHNRLYWYRQTLGQGPEFLTYFQNEAQLEKSRLLSDRFSAERPKGSFSTLEIQRTEQGDSAMYLCASSYDSRGSYEQYFGPGTRLTVT.

This chain uses TRBV7-2 with TRBJ1-2, with D possibly TRBD1 on 6 matching bases. The germline gives CDR1 SGHTA, CDR2 FQGNSA. This CDR3 has 14 amino acids. The ends were cut back, 1 base at V and 6 bases at J, with 12 bases in the middle. The CDR3 nucleotides read TGTGCCAGCAGCTTAGAGGGGGGGAGGAATGGCTACACCTTC. Its protein product is CASSLEGGRNGYTF. Complete variable domain (other parts from reference TRBV7-2 and TRBJ1-2): GAGVSQSPSNKVTEKGKDVELRCDPISGHTALYWYRQSLGQGLEFLIYFQGNSAPDKSGLPSDRFSAERTGGSVSTLTIQRTQQEDSAVYLCASSLEGGRNGYTFGSGTRLTVV.

This clonotype has just a few counts. The chain recombines TRBV20-1 with TRBJ2-7; D might be TRBD2 (5 bases). The CDR3 has 14 residues. Germline CDR1 and CDR2: DFQATT and SNEGSKA (reference sequence). CDR3 region: CSSLSKAGSYEQYF. CDR3 in DNA: TGCAGCTCACTATCTAAGGCGGGTTCCTACGAGCAGTACTTC.

This clonotype showed up just a few times. The chain couples TRBV20-1 to TRBJ2-5, with no clear D. The better agreement between TRBJ2-7 and the DNA end casts doubt on the J call. Per germline, CDR1 DFQATT and CDR2 SNEGSKA (reference sequence). CDR3 length: 15 residues. CDR3 coding DNA: TGCAGTGCTAGCGGTAGTGTAGTCGTGGGCTACGAGCAGTACTTC. Encoded protein: CSASGSVVVGYEQYF.

This clonotype was recorded once. This sequence joins TRBV20-1 and TRBJ2-7; D tentatively fits TRBD1 or TRBD2 (5 bases each). The DNA end favors TRBJ2-5, so the J call may be wrong. The CDR3 consists of 14 residues. Germline assignment: CDR1 DFQATT and CDR2 SNEGSKA (reference sequence). CDR3 in amino acids: CSAKRGRSVETQYF. The CDR3 bases are TGCAGTGCTAAGAGGGGAAGAAGTGTGGAGACCCAGTACTTC.

V is TRBV9 and J is TRBJ2-1, with TRBD2 matching 11 bases. Unmatched junction bases numbered 4, after V lost 3 bases and J lost 2 bases. Germline values: CDR1 SGDLS, CDR2 YYNGEE. This CDR3 spans 16 amino acids. The CDR3 region is CASSAELAGAYNEQFF. As DNA, the CDR3 is TGTGCCAGCAGCGCAGAACTAGCGGGGGCCTACAATGAGCAGTTCTTC. The variable domain in full, completed from reference TRBV9 and TRBJ2-1, reads DSGVTQTPKHLITATGQRVTLRCSPRSGDLSVYWYQQSLDQGLQFLIQYYNGEERAKGNILERFSAQQFPDLHSELNLSSLELGDSALYFCASSAELAGAYNEQFFGPGTRLTVL.

This sequence joins TRBV30 and TRBJ2-1; perhaps TRBD2 as D (5 bases). This CDR3 region has 15 residues. CDR1 and CDR2 from the germline V gene are GTSNPN and SVGIG (reference sequence). Trimming removed 0 bases from V and 8 bases from J, with 17 bases in between. CDR3 sequence: CAWSVGFMSEDEQFF. In nucleotides, the CDR3 is TGTGCCTGGAGTGTAGGTTTCATGTCGGAGGATGAGCAGTTCTTC.

This clonotype was detected a few times. V gene TRBV4-1 combines with J gene TRBJ2-3; 8 nucleotides agree with TRBD1. V dropped 4 bases and J dropped 5; count of bases not matched to a gene: 8. The V gene's germline CDR1 is MGHRA and CDR2 YSYEKL. The CDR3 extends over 15 amino acids. CDR3 amino acids: CASSLRQGAEDTQYF. The CDR3 coding sequence is TGCGCCAGCAGCCTCCGCCAGGGGGCGGAAGATACGCAGTATTTT.

This clonotype was counted between two and nine times. V and J are TRBV6-5 and TRBJ1-2; D is possibly TRBD1 (6 bases). The germline V gene encodes CDR1 MNHEY and CDR2 SVGAGI. Trimming removed 1 base from V and 6 bases from J, with 12 bases in between. The CDR3 runs to 14 residues. The CDR3: CASSYLGGANGYTF. The CDR3 nucleotides are TGTGCCAGCAGTTACTTGGGGGGCGCAAATGGCTACACCTTC.

The genes are TRBV20-1 and TRBJ2-5; D ambiguous. CDR1 is DFQATT and CDR2 is SNEGSKA in the germline V gene (reference sequence). The CDR3 totals 14 residues. The CDR3 nucleotides are TGCAGCCCGGACCCCCTATCCCATAAGTATGAGCAGTACTTC. It encodes CSPDPLSHKYEQYF.